The T cell receptor beta chain described here comes from a study of blood T cell repertoires in COVID-19. The wider study: Whether acute or convalescent, the COVID-19 samples came from the United States, Italy and Spain.

This study enrolled people aged about 18 to 100 from about two dozen US geographic areas. Donors were grouped by their self-reported clinical history. CDR3 length: 16 amino acids. The V end was cut by 6 bases, the J end by 1 base, with 16 bases between. Germline CDR1 is LNHDA and CDR2 is SQIVND (reference sequence). As originally analysed: Estimated nucleated cell counts came from reference gene primer amplification. The method was immunoSEQ multiplex PCR; TCRdb's version includes in-frame clones alone and lacks a portion of them. V and J calls and clone size come straight from that table; D and trimming were deduced from the DNA. The sample records 200,000 or so clones, approximately 80% being singletons.

This TCR was recovered from a woman in her forties with acute COVID-19. The material sequenced was PBMCs or T cells enriched from blood (not recorded which). The chain combines TRBV19 with TRBJ1-5; D might be TRBD1 (5 bases). The CDR3 DNA sequence: TGTGCCAGTAGATCCGGGAGGGGATTGAGCAATCAGCCCCAGCATTTT. Protein product: CASRSGRGLSNQPQHF.